This TCR beta chain is drawn from a study of response to subunit inactivated influenza vaccine. Study-wide findings and caveats: Researchers suggested that each seasonal influenza vaccination recruits few new T cells.

MiXCR, run by TCRdb on the RT-PCR reads, gives a single entry per CDR3 protein. Of under 750,000 distinct CDR3 sequences in the sample, about an eighth were seen once. A few counts support this clonotype. Its matching antigen is unknown. The source was PBMCs from blood, collected on the day of vaccination. The receptor's source is a man aged 45-65 years who received an inactivated influenza vaccine.

The CDR3 region has the DNA TGTGCCACCAGCAGTCACCCCAAAAACATTCAGTACTTC. It encodes CATSSHPKNIQYF. The chain uses TRBV15 and TRBJ2-4; D is ambiguous. Germline V gene sequence: CDR1 LNHNV, CDR2 YYDKDF (reference sequence). CDR3 size: 13 residues. V lost 3 bases and J lost 2, with 5 bases in between.